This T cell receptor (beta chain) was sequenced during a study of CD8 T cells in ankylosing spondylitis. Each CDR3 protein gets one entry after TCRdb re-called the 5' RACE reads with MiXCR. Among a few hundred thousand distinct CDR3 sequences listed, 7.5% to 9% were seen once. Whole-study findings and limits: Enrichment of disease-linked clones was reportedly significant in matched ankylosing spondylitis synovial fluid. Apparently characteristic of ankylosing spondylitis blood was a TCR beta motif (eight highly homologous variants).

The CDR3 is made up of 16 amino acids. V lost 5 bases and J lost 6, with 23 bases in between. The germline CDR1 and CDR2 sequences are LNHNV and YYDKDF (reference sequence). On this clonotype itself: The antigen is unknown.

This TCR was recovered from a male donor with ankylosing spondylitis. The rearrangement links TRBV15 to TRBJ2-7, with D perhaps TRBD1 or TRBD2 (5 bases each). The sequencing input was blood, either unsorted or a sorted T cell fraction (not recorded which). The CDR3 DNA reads TGTGCCACCAGCGCCTCAAGCGAGGGGTCACCCTTCGAGCAGTACTTC. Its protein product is CATSASSEGSPFEQYF.